This T cell receptor (beta chain) was captured in a study of T-cell memory formation after mild COVID-19. The overall study: TCR clusters were largely donor specific. Study results and caveats: Chiefly within CM and EM were the contracting CD4+ clones; CD8+ ones were within EMRA. There were some responding clones in pre-infection memory, which suggested that cross-reactive memory had joined. While clones contracting from day 15 to 85 were balanced between CD4 and CD8, later expanders leaned CD4+.

MiXCR was run by TCRdb on the 5' RACE reads, yielding one entry per CDR3 protein. The table has roughly 610,000 distinct CDR3 sequences, 15% to 20% seen once. Of note for this clonotype: The target antigen is unknown.

CDR3 length equals 17 residues. Germline assignment: CDR1 SQVTM and CDR2 ANQGSEA. Trimming shortened V by 6 bases and J by 3 bases, and 26 bases separated the two germline ends. The genes are TRBV29-1 and TRBJ1-2, with D unresolved. Input material: PBMCs or a T cell subset sorted from them (not recorded which). The receptor was isolated from an adult woman who had mild COVID-19 (a few samples of this study predate the infection). Cell type and time point are not known. For the CDR3, the DNA is TGCAGCGTCGCACGAGTGGGCAGCCCTACGGTTCACTATGGCTACACCTTC. Encoded protein: CSVARVGSPTVHYGYTF.